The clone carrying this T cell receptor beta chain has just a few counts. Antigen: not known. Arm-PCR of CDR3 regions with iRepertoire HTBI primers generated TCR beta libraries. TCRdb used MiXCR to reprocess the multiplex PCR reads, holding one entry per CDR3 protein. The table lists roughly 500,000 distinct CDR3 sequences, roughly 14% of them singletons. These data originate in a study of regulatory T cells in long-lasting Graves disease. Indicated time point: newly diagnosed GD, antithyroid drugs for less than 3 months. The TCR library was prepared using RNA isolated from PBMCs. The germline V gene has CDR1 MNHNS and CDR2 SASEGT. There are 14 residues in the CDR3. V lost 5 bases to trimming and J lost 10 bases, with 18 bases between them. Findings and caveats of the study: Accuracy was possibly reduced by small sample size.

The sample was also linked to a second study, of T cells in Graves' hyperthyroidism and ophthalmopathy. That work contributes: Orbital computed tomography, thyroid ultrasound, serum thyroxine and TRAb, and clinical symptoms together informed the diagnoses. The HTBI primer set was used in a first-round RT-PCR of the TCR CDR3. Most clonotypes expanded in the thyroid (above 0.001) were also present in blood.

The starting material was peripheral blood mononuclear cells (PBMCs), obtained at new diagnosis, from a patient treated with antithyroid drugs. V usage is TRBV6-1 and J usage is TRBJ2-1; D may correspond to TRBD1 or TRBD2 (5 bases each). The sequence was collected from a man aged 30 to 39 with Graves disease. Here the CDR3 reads CASSLRERVSEQFF. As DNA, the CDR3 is TGTGCCAGCAGTCTCAGGGAGAGAGTGAGCGAGCAGTTCTTC.